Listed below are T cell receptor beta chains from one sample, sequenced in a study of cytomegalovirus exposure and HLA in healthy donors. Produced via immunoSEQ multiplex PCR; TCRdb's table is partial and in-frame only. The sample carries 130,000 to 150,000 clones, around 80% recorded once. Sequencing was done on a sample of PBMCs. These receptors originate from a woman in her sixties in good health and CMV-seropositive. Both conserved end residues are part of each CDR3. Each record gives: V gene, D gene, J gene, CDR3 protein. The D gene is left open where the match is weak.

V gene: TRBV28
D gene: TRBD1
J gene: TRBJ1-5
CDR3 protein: CASRDRENQPQHF

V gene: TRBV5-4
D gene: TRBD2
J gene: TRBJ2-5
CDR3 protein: CASSLQLAGEETQYF

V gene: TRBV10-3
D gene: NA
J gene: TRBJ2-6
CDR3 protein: CAINQAGGQDSSGANVLTF

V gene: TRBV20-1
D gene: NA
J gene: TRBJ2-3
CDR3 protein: CSGLVDTQYF

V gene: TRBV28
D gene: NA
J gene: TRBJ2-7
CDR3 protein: CASSLGGASNYEQYF

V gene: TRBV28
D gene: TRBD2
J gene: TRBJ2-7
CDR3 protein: CASSLGRGEQYF

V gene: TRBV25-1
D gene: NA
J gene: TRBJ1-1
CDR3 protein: CASSLDGDTEAFF

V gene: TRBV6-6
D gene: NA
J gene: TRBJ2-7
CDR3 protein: CASSYDGGYEQYF

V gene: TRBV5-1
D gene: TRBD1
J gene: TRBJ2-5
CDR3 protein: CASSLGGGGETQYF

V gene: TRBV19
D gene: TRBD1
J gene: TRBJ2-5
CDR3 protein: CASSIDRDRGGETQYF

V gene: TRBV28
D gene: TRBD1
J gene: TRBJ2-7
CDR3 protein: CASISPGQGAYEQYF

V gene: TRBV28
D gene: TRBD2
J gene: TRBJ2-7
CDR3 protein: CASSSGLNVYEQYF

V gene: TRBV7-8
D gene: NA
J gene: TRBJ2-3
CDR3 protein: CASSLGIQSTDTQYF

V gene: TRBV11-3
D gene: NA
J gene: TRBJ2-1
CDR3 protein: CASSPTTRMGEQFF

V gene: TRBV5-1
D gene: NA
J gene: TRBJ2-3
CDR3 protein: CASSGRGTGRSGTDTQYF

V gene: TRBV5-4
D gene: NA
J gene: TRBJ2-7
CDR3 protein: CASSPGGYEQYF

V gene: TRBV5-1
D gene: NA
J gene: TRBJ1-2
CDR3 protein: CASSLDPLRGGYTF

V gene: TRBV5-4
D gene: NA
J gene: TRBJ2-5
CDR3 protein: CASSPEPAGRETQYF

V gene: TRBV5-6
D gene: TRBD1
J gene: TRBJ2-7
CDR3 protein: CASSLGQGVQYF

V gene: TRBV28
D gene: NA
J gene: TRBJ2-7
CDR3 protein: CASSPLRAGAYEQYF

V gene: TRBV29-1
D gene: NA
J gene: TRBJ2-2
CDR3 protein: CSVEERWDKNTGELFF

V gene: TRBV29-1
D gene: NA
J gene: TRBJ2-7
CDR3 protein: CSVEEGRNEQYF

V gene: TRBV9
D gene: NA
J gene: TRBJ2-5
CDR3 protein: CASSVSSGLQETQYF

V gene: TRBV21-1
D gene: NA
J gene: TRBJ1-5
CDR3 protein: CASTPGRGYQPQHF

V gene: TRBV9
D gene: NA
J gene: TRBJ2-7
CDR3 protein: CASSVAGENSYEQYF

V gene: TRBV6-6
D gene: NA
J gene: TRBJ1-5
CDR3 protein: CASSSRTAPNQPQHF

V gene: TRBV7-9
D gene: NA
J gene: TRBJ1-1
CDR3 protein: CASSLRPGDTEAFF

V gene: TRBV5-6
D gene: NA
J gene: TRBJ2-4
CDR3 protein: CASSSAGENIQYF

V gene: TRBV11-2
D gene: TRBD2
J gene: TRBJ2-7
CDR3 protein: CASSFSGSNYEQYF

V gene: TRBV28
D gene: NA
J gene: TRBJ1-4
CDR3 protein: CASSLEGAATNEKLFF

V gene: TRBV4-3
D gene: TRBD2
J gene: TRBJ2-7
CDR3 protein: CASSAGLADYEQYF

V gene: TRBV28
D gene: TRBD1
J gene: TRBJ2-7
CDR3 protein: CASSSETGVVSYEQYF

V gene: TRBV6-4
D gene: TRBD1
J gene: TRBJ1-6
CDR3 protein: CARTDRGVSPLHF

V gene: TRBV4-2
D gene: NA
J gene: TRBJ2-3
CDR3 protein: CASSRRLNRDPLTDTQYF

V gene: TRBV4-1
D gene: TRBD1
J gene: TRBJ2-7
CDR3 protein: CASSQGGTGLYEQYF

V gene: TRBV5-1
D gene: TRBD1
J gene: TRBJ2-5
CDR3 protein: CASSFFGTGRETQYF

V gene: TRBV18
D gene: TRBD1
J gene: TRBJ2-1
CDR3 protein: CASSPFGRGSYNEQFF

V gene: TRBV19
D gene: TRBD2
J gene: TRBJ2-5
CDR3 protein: CASSIAGGQETQYF

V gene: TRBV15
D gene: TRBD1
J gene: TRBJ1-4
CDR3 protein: CATSKADRINEKLFF

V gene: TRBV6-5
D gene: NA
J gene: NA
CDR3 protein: CASRPSPLRFYEQYF

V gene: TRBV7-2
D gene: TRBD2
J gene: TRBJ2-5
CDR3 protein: CASSPRALAGAGTQYF

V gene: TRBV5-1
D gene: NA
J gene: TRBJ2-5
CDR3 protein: CASSLEAPRGETQYF

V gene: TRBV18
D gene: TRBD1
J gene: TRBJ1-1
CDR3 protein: CASSPQGAEKAFF

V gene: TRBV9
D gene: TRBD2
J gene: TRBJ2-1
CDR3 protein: CASSPIAGSSYNEQFF

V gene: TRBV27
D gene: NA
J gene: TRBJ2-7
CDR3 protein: CASSPLLTSYSYEQYF